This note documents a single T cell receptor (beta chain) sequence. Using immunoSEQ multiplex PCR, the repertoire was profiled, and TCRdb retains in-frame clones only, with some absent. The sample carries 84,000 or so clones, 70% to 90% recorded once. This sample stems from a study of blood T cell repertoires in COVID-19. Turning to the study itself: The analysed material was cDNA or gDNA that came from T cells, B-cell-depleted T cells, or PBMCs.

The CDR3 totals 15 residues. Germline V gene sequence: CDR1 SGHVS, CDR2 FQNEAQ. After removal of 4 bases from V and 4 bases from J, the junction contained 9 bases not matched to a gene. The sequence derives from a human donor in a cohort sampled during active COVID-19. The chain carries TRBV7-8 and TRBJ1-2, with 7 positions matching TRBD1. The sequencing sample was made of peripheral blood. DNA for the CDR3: TGTGCCAGCAGCTCACGACAGGGTTCGCCCTATGGCTACACCTTC. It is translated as CASSSRQGSPYGYTF.